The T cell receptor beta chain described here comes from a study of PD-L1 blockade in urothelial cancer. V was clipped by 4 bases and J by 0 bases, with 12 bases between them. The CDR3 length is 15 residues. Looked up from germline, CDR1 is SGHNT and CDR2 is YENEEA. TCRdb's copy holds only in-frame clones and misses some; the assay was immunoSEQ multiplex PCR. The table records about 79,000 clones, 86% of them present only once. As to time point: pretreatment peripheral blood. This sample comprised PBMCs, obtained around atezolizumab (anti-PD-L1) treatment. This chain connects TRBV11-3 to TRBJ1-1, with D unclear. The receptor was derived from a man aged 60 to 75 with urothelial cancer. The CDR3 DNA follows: TGTGCCAGCAGCTCCCAAGGACTGTTGAACACTGAAGCTTTCTTT. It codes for CASSSQGLLNTEAFF.